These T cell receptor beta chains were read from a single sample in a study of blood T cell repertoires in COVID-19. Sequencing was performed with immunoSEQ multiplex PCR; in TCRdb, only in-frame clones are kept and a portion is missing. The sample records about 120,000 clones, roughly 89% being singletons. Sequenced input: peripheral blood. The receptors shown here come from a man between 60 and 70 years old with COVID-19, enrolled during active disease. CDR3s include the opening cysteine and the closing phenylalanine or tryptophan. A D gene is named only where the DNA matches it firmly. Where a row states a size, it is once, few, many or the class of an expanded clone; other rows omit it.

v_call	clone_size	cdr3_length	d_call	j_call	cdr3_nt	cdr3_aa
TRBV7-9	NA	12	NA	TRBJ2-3	TGTGCCAGCAACCTCGGCGGAGATACGCAGTATTTT	CASNLGGDTQYF
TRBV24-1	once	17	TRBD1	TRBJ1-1	TGTGCCACCAGTGAGGGGGGGACAGGGTGGGGAGACACTGAAGCTTTCTTT	CATSEGGTGWGDTEAFF
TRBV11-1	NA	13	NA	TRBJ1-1	TGTGCCAGCAGCTCCTACAGGGTTACAGAAGCTTTCTTT	CASSSYRVTEAFF
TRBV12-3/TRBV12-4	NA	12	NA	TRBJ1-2	TGTGCCAGCAGGTCAGGGGCGGCTGGCTACACCTTC	CASRSGAAGYTF
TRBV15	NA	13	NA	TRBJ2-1	TGTGCCACCAGCAAAACTGGCTACAATGAGCAGTTCTTC	CATSKTGYNEQFF
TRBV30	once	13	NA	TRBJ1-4	TGTGCCTGGAGTGTGGCGGGAGGTGAAAAACTGTTTTTT	CAWSVAGGEKLFF
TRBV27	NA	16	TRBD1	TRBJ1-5	TGTGCCAGCAGTTTAATTGGGACAGGGGGTCATCAGCCCCAGCATTTT	CASSLIGTGGHQPQHF
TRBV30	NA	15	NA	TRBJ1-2	TGTGCCTGGAGTGTGGGGAGGAGAAGGAACTATGGCTACACCTTC	CAWSVGRRRNYGYTF
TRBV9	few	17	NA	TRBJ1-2	TGTGCCAGCAGCGTAGAGACGGCAGCCCGACTAAACTATGGCTACACCTTC	CASSVETAARLNYGYTF
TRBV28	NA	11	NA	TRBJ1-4	TGTGCCAGCAGGGGGGGGGAGAAACTGTTTTTT	CASRGGEKLFF
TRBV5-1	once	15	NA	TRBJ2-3	TGCGCCAGCAGGCCGATGGCAGGGGACCCAGATACGCAGTATTTT	CASRPMAGDPDTQYF
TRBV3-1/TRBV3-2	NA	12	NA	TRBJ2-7	TGTGCCAGCAGCGTTCGAGGGTACGAGCAGTACTTC	CASSVRGYEQYF
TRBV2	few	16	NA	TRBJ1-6	TGTGCCAGTATTGAGGCGACGGAAACCTATAATTCACCCCTCCACTTT	CASIEATETYNSPLHF
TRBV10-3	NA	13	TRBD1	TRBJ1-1	TGTGCCATCAGCCGGACAGGGGAGACTGAAGCTTTCTTT	CAISRTGETEAFF
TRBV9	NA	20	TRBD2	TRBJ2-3	TGTGCCAGCAGCCTACAATCCTCTAGCGGGGGGTTCCCTAGCACAGATACGCAGTATTTT	CASSLQSSSGGFPSTDTQYF
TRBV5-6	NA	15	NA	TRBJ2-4	TGTGCCAGCAGCTGGTTACGGGGTGACAAAAACATTCAGTACTTC	CASSWLRGDKNIQYF
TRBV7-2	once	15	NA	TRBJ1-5	TGTGCCAGCAGCTTAGGACAGGCGACCAATCAGCCCCAGCATTTT	CASSLGQATNQPQHF
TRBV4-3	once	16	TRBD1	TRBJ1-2	TGCGCCAGCAGCCCGGTTGTAACAGGGGGGGTTTGGGGCTACACCTTC	CASSPVVTGGVWGYTF
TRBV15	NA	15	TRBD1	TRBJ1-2	TGTGCCACCAGCCGTGACAGGGCTCCTAACTATGGCTACACCTTC	CATSRDRAPNYGYTF
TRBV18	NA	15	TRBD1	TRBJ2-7	TGTGCCAGCTCAGCCGGGACAGGGTTCTCCTACGAGCAGTACTTC	CASSAGTGFSYEQYF
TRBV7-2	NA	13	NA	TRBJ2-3	TGTGCCAGCAGCGCAACAGGGTTAGATACGCAGTATTTT	CASSATGLDTQYF
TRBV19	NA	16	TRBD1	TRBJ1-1	TGTGCCAGTAGCCCCACCGCAGGGGGCTGGGACACTGAAGCTTTCTTT	CASSPTAGGWDTEAFF
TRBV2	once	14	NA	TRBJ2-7	TGTGCCAGCAGCCCCAACCTGGGCCCCTCACAGCAGTACTTC	CASSPNLGPSQQYF
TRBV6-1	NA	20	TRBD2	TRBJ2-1	TGTGCCAGCAGTGGCGTCCTTGGACTAGCGGGGGGGTCCTCATTTAATGAGCAGTTCTTC	CASSGVLGLAGGSSFNEQFF
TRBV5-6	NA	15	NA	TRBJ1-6	TGTGCCAGCACCCTTGATAAGAGGAATAATTCACCCCTCCACTTT	CASTLDKRNNSPLHF
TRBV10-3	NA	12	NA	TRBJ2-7	TGTGCCACCGGGACAAGTACCTACGAGCAGTACTTC	CATGTSTYEQYF
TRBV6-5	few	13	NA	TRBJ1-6	TGTGCCAGCAGGTCCTACAGGGAATCACCCCTCCACTTT	CASRSYRESPLHF
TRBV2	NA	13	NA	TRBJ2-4	TGTGCCAGCAGTGAAAGAGAAGGACAGCCACAGTACTTC	CASSEREGQPQYF
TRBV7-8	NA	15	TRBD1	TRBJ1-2	TGTGCCAGCAGCCAAGGGGGGACAGGGACCTATGGCTACACCTTC	CASSQGGTGTYGYTF
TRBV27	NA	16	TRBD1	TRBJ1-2	TGTGCCAGCAGTCCCGGAGACAGGGGGACATCCTATGGCTACACCTTC	CASSPGDRGTSYGYTF
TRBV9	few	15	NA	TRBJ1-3	TGTGCCAGCAGCCTGACAGCTGACTCTGGAAACACCATATATTTT	CASSLTADSGNTIYF
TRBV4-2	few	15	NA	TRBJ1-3	TGTGCCAGCAGCCAAACCTTGAGCTCTGGAAACACCATATATTTT	CASSQTLSSGNTIYF
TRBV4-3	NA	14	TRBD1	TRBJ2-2	TGCGCCAGCAGCGGGACAGAGAACACCGGGGAGCTGTTTTTT	CASSGTENTGELFF
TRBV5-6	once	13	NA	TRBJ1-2	TGTGCCAGCAGCTTCAAGGGGAACTATGGCTACACCTTC	CASSFKGNYGYTF
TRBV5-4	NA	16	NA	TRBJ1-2	TGTGCCAGCAGCTTGGGGGGATTCTCCAGGGTTAATGGCTACACCTTC	CASSLGGFSRVNGYTF
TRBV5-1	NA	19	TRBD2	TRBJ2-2	TGCGCCAGCAGCTTGGATCCTAGCGGGGGGCGTGGGCGCACCGGGGAGCTGTTTTTT	CASSLDPSGGRGRTGELFF